This T cell receptor (beta chain) was obtained from a study of blood T cell repertoires in COVID-19. Trimming took 3 bases from V and 4 from J; bases not matched to a gene: 5. Germline lookup yields CDR1 LNHNV and CDR2 YYDKDF (reference sequence). The CDR3 sequence is 14 residues long. This clone was observed once. In the original analysis: Estimation of nucleated cell counts was performed using reference gene primer amplification. The data were produced by immunoSEQ multiplex PCR, yet TCRdb's version contains in-frame clones alone and is incomplete. The DNA was the basis for D and trimming; V, J and clone size are from that table. The sample has some 330,000 clones; over 75% are singletons. Participant ages covered about 18 to 100 years across 24 US areas. All recovered Cohort 3 donors got two negative PCRs, got clearance, or saw symptom resolution.

Sequenced: PBMCs or T cells enriched from blood (not recorded which). The sequence derives from a man younger than 45 who had recovered from COVID-19. The chain uses TRBV15 and TRBJ1-1; 7 bases are shared with TRBD1. The DNA of the CDR3 is TGTGCCACCAGCAGTAGATACAGGGGCACTGAAGCTTTCTTT. Translated: CATSSRYRGTEAFF. The entire variable domain, with the rest obtained from reference TRBV15 and TRBJ1-1, is as follows: DAMVIQNPRYQVTQFGKPVTLSCSQTLNHNVMYWYQQKSSQAPKLLFHYYDKDFNNEADTPDNFQSRRPNTSFCFLDIRSPGLGDTAMYLCATSSRYRGTEAFFGQGTRLTVV.